These 2 T cell receptor beta chains came from one sample sequenced in a study of blood T cell repertoires in COVID-19. The assay was immunoSEQ multiplex PCR, and TCRdb's table has in-frame clones only and misses some. The table includes hundreds of thousands of clones, around 90% detected once. Sequencing used peripheral blood. Every receptor here comes from a woman between 35 and 50 years old with COVID-19, enrolled during active disease.

The chain has TRBV5-6 and TRBJ1-1; D gene ambiguous. Looked up from germline, CDR1 is SGHDT and CDR2 is YYEEEE. The CDR3 is 14 amino acids. V was trimmed by 4 bases and J by 1 base, leaving 11 bases between them. CDR3 protein: CASSRYSSNTEAFF. CDR3 sequence (DNA): TGTGCCAGCAGCCGATACTCCTCGAACACTGAAGCTTTCTTT. The full variable domain, with the rest looked up from reference TRBV5-6 and TRBJ1-1, is DAGVTQSPTHLIKTRGQQVTLRCSPKSGHDTVSWYQQALGQGPQFIFQYYEEEERQRGNFPDRFSGHQFPNYSSELNVNALLLGDSALYLCASSRYSSNTEAFFGQGTRLTVV.

V is TRBV19 and J is TRBJ1-2; TRBD1 matches 9 bases. With V trimmed by 3 bases and J by 6 bases, 11 bases remained unmatched. The germline V gene has CDR1 LNHDA and CDR2 SQIVND (reference sequence). CDR3 length: 16 residues. The CDR3 reads CASSILPGQGPHGYTF. The CDR3 DNA sequence: TGTGCCAGTAGTATCTTACCGGGACAGGGCCCTCATGGCTACACCTTC.